The T cell receptor (beta chain) under discussion was sequenced for a study of beta chain features in type 1 diabetes. Notes on the study in general: VDJ junctions sequenced from type 1 diabetes patients showed fewer insertions and more deletions. Unsettled here was the matter of whether HLA type influences TCRB rearrangement. Shortening of TCRB CDR3s, moderate but significant, appeared in all four CD4+ subsets of Type 1 diabetes patients.

Germline V lookup: CDR1 ENHRY, CDR2 SYGVKD. The V gene end was trimmed by 4 bases and the J gene end by 0 bases; junction bases not matched to a gene: 10. The CDR3 consists of 17 residues. A remark on this clone: Its matching antigen is unknown.

Expressed TCRB transcripts got sequenced, as all isolated RNA was reverse transcribed. Clones were read by immunoSEQ multiplex PCR, and TCRdb kept only the in-frame ones, dropping some. The table has over 150,000 clones, approximately 10% seen once. Sequenced input: central memory CD4+ T cells from blood. This TCR was sampled from a young man with type 1 diabetes. V usage is TRBV10-3 and J usage is TRBJ2-3; 7 nucleotides align to TRBD1. This chain's CDR3 is CAISGGQAQASTDTQYF. The CDR3 DNA sequence: TGTGCCATCAGTGGCGGACAGGCTCAAGCTAGCACAGATACGCAGTATTTT.